This TCR beta chain was identified during a study of blood T cell repertoires in COVID-19. Clones were sequenced by immunoSEQ multiplex PCR, and TCRdb holds only the in-frame ones, with some missing. The table shows about 81,000 clones, with more than 90% occurring only once. The origin of this receptor is a human donor with active COVID-19. The donor label of this sample is uncertain. Sample: peripheral blood.

The CDR3: CAIADEAGTGELFF. The DNA for the CDR3 is TGTGCCATCGCCGACGAGGCGGGAACCGGGGAGCTGTTTTTT. The chain couples TRBV10-3 to TRBJ2-2, with D possibly matching TRBD2 (6 bases). Germline CDR1 reads ENHRY; CDR2 reads SYGVKD. Trimming took off 8 bases at V and 5 bases at J, with 15 bases between the two ends. This CDR3 comprises 14 residues.